A selection of T cell receptor beta chains follows, all from one sample in a study of neurological immune-mediated disorders. TCRdb called the 5' RACE reads again in MiXCR, with one record for every CDR3 protein. The sample includes 45,000 to 65,000 distinct CDR3 sequences, roughly 4.3% of them seen just once. The sequencing input was PBMCs. The source is a man aged 45 to 65 with multiple sclerosis. The CDR3 runs from the conserved cysteine through the conserved F or W. D genes are given only for firm matches. For some rows the clone size is stated as once, few or many, or as a class when expanded; others skip it.

cdr3_nt cdr3_aa d_call v_call cdr3_length clone_size j_call
TGTGCCAGCAAGGCGGGCCGCTACAATGAGCAGTTCTTC CASKAGRYNEQFF . TRBV6-5 13 many TRBJ2-1
TGTGCCAGCAGTTTAGCACTAGTGGGTTCGGGTGAGCAGTTCTTC CASSLALVGSGEQFF . TRBV7-6 15 many TRBJ2-1
TGCGCCAGCAGCTGGGACTTAACAGCGGCTCCTCCCTACAATGAGCAGTTCTTC CASSWDLTAAPPYNEQFF . TRBV5-1 18 many TRBJ2-1
TGTGCCAGCAGCAACTTAAATGAGGAGACCCAGTACTTC CASSNLNEETQYF . TRBV7-9 13 few TRBJ2-5
TGTGCCAGCAGCCAAGGGGCTTTGAAACAGCATGAGCAGTTCTTC CASSQGALKQHEQFF . TRBV14 15 many TRBJ2-1
TGCGCCAGCAGCCCGTTCGGTTTGGGCTACACCTTC CASSPFGLGYTF . TRBV5-1 12 many TRBJ1-2
TGTGCCAGCTCTGGGACAGGGTTAACTGGGGCCAACGTCCTGACTTTC CASSGTGLTGANVLTF TRBD1 TRBV28 16 many TRBJ2-6
TGCAGCGTTGAAGATACCCGTGACAAGCAAGAGACCCAGTACTTC CSVEDTRDKQETQYF . TRBV29-1 15 few TRBJ2-5
TGTGCCAGCACTATTGGGCGGGCGGCGGGTGAAAAACTGTTTTTT CASTIGRAAGEKLFF . TRBV12-3/TRBV12-4 15 many TRBJ1-4
TGCGCCAGCAGCCAAAGCGGGACCCGGGGGGACATTCAGTACTTC CASSQSGTRGDIQYF TRBD2 TRBV4-1 15 many TRBJ2-4
TGCAGCGTTGGGCTGAGCTCTGGAAACACCATATATTTT CSVGLSSGNTIYF . TRBV29-1 13 many TRBJ1-3
TGCAGTGCTAGAGAAAGACTAGCGGAGCAGTTCTTC CSARERLAEQFF TRBD2 TRBV20-1 12 . TRBJ2-1
TGTGCCAGCAGCTTAGCCCTCGACCTCACTGAAGCTTTCTTT CASSLALDLTEAFF . TRBV7-9 14 many TRBJ1-1
TGTGCCAGCAGCAATATTCCTAGCGGGTCTATAGATACGCAGTATTTT CASSNIPSGSIDTQYF . TRBV21-1 16 many TRBJ2-3
TGTGCCATCAGGGGGGACTCTGGGGCCAACGTCCTGACTTTC CAIRGDSGANVLTF . TRBV10-3 14 many TRBJ2-6
TGCAGTGCCCAACCGACCGGGACAGGCTACAACAATGAGCAGTTCTTC CSAQPTGTGYNNEQFF TRBD1 TRBV20-1 16 . TRBJ2-1
TGTGCCAGCAGCGAACAAGAGACCCAGTACTTC CASSEQETQYF . TRBV7-6 11 many TRBJ2-5
TGTGCCAGCAGTTCAAAGGGGAATGAGCAGTTCTTC CASSSKGNEQFF . TRBV7-2 12 many TRBJ2-1
TGTGCCAGCTCACCATACGCAGGGGAGACCCAGTACTTC CASSPYAGETQYF . TRBV18 13 many TRBJ2-5
TGCGCCAGCACTCACAGGGTTGACACAGATACGCAGTATTTT CASTHRVDTDTQYF . TRBV4-1 14 many TRBJ2-3
TGTGCCAGCAGCCAAAGGGGTCGGAGGGGGAGGAATTTT CASSQRGRRGRNF . TRBV12-3/TRBV12-4 13 many TRBJ2-3
TGTGCCAGCAGCCCTAGCGGGACCTTAGCCAAAAACATTCAGTACTTC CASSPSGTLAKNIQYF TRBD2 TRBV12-3/TRBV12-4 16 many TRBJ2-4
TGCGCCAGCGGTAGACTAGGCGGCCAAGAGACCCAGTACTTC CASGRLGGQETQYF . TRBV5-1 14 many TRBJ2-5
TGCAGTGCTAGGAAGCTCCCTCTCTACGAGCAGTACTTC CSARKLPLYEQYF . TRBV20-1 13 many TRBJ2-7
TGTGCCAGCAAGGACAGGGGGCCCGATACGCAGTATTTT CASKDRGPDTQYF TRBD1 TRBV28 13 few TRBJ2-3
TGTGCCAGCAGCGAACAGACTAGCCCACTTTACAATGAGCAGTTCTTC CASSEQTSPLYNEQFF TRBD2 TRBV9 16 many TRBJ2-1
TGTGCCAGCAGCTTGGCTAGCGGGGGGGTGACAAATATGCAGTATTTT CASSLASGGVTNMQYF TRBD2 TRBV7-2 16 . TRBJ2-3
TGTGCCAGCAGCTTAGACAGGGGCGATGAGCAGTTCTTC CASSLDRGDEQFF TRBD1 TRBV7-2 13 many TRBJ2-1
TGCGCCAGCAGCTTGGGGGTCGGTGAAGATACGCAGTATTTT CASSLGVGEDTQYF . TRBV5-1 14 many TRBJ2-3
TGCGCCAGCAGTTTTTCTGGGGGGAACACTGAAGCTTTCTTT CASSFSGGNTEAFF . TRBV5-1 14 . TRBJ1-1
TGTGCCAGCAGCCAGGGCGTTGGGCAATATGAGCAGTTCTTC CASSQGVGQYEQFF . TRBV4-2 14 . TRBJ2-1
TGCGCCAGCAGCCTGCAGGACAATTTTGACACTTTCAATGAGCAGTTCTTC CASSLQDNFDTFNEQFF . TRBV4-1 17 . TRBJ2-1
TGTGCCAGCAGTCCAGCGGGACTAGCGGGGGGTACCGGGGAGCTGTTTTTT CASSPAGLAGGTGELFF TRBD2 TRBV28 17 many TRBJ2-2
TGTGCCAGCAGTTTTATGGCGGGAAATGAGCAGTTCTTC CASSFMAGNEQFF . TRBV28 13 medium-sized TRBJ2-1
TGTGCCAGCAGTTCCTTTGCAGGGTGGTCTGAAAAACTGTTTTTT CASSSFAGWSEKLFF . TRBV6-5 15 few TRBJ1-4
TGCAGTGCTAGATCCATGATGGGCCCTAATCAGCCCCAGAATTTT CSARSMMGPNQPQNF . TRBV20-1 15 . TRBJ1-5
TGCAGTGCCTCGACTGCGGATAATTCACCCCTCCACTTT CSASTADNSPLHF . TRBV20-1 13 many TRBJ1-6
TGCGCCAGCGCGCCTCCCGGGACAGGGTTCTACGAGCAGTACTTC CASAPPGTGFYEQYF TRBD1 TRBV5-1 15 many TRBJ2-7
TGCGCCAGCAGCGTGGGACAGGGAGTCCACGAGCAGTACTTC CASSVGQGVHEQYF TRBD1 TRBV5-1 14 many TRBJ2-7
TGTGCCAGCAGTTTTCAGGGAGGTCAGCCCCAGCATTTT CASSFQGGQPQHF . TRBV12-3/TRBV12-4 13 many TRBJ1-5
TGTGCCAGTAGCCCGCAGGGGCCAGTCTCACCCCTCAACTTT CASSPQGPVSPLNF . TRBV27 14 . TRBJ1-6
TGCAGCGTTGAAGGGGTTCAGAGCTCCTACAATGAGCAGTTCTTC CSVEGVQSSYNEQFF . TRBV29-1 15 many TRBJ2-1
TGTGCCATCGGAGGGGGGGGATTGAACACTGAAGCTTTCTTT CAIGGGGLNTEAFF . TRBV10-3 14 . TRBJ1-1
TGTGCCAGCAGCACAGGGTATTCTAGCAATCAGCCCCAGCATTTT CASSTGYSSNQPQHF . TRBV2 15 many TRBJ1-5
TGCGCCAGCAGGCCGACAAACCCGAACTATGGCTACACCTTC CASRPTNPNYGYTF . TRBV5-1 14 few TRBJ1-2
TGCAGCGCCCCCCCCCTCTCAGGGGGGTGGGATGAGCAGTTCTTC CSAPPLSGGWDEQFF . TRBV29-1 15 many TRBJ2-1
TGTGCCAGCAGCCTAAGAGGGGAGCTGTTTTTT CASSLRGELFF . TRBV11-3 11 many TRBJ2-2
TGTGCCAGCAGCTATACAGGGGTTACCGGGGAGCTGTTTTTT CASSYTGVTGELFF TRBD1 TRBV6-5 14 . TRBJ2-2
TGTGCCAGCAGCCCAATGGGACAGGGCCACGAGCAGTACTTC CASSPMGQGHEQYF TRBD1 TRBV7-2 14 few TRBJ2-7